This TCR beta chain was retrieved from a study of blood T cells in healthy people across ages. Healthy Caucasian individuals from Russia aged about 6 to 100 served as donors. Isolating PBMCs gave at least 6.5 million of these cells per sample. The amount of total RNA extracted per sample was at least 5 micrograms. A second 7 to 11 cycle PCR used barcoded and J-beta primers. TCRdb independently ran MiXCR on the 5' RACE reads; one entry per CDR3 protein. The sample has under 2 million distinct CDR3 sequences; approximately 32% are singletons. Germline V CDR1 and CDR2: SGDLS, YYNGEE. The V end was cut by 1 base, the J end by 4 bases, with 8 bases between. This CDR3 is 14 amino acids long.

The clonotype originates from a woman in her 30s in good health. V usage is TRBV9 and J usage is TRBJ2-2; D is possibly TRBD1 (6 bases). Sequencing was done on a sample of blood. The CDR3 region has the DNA TGTGCCAGCAGCGTACAGGGGCCCACCGGGGAGCTGTTTTTT. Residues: CASSVQGPTGELFF.